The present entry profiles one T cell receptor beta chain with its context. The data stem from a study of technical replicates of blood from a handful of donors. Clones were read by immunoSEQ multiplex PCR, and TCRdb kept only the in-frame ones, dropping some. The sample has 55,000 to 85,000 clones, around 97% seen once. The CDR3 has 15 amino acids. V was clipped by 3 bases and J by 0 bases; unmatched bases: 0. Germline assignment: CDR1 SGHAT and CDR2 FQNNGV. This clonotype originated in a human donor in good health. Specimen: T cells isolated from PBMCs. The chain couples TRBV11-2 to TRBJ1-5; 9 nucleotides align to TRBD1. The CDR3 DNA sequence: TGTGCCAGCAGCTTGGGACAGGGTAGCAATCAGCCCCAGCATTTT. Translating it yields CASSLGQGSNQPQHF.